Reported below is one T cell receptor beta chain. This entry belongs to a study of control samples from healthy donors and cancer patients. Here immunoSEQ multiplex PCR was the method, and the copy in TCRdb shows in-frame clones only, minus some. The sample includes fewer than 200,000 clones, about 91% of them seen just once. The germline V gene has CDR1 SGHRS and CDR2 YFSETQ. This CDR3 is built from 14 residues. Trimming removed 0 bases at V and 0 bases at J, with 6 bases between. V usage is TRBV5-1 and J usage is TRBJ1-1; TRBD1 might be the D (5 bases). The sequence came from a woman between 25 and 40 years old in good health. Source material: blood. Here the CDR3 DNA reads TGCGCCAGCAGCTTGGAGGGGTTGAACACTGAAGCTTTCTTT. It yields the protein CASSLEGLNTEAFF.